The 18 T cell receptor beta chains below were found in one sample sequenced in a study of tumor-infiltrating lymphocytes in primary liver carcinoma. Synthesis of TCR beta cDNA was carried out from 450 to 650 ng total RNA with a constant-region primer. Sequencing libraries for TCR beta derived from three nested multiplex PCR rounds that used slightly modified ARM-PCR. With TRBV1-TRBV30 forward primers and a C-beta reverse primer, the first two PCR rounds were run for roughly 9 cycles each. TCRdb used MiXCR to reprocess the multiplex PCR reads, holding one entry per CDR3 protein. The profile shows 90,000 to 150,000 distinct CDR3 sequences, less than 75% of them singletons. Co-extraction of both nucleic acids (RNA and DNA) used about 17-31 mg of unsorted bulk tissue. The sample was tumor-adjacent normal liver tissue. These receptors were obtained from a woman aged 55-69 years with primary liver carcinoma and hepatitis B virus infection.

Many counts were recorded for this clonotype. The chain uses TRBV5-4 and TRBJ2-7; D remains unclear. The CDR3 contains 14 residues. The germline CDR1 and CDR2 sequences are SGHNT and YYREEE (reference sequence). Trimming shortened V by 0 bases and J by 3 bases, and 10 bases separated the two germline ends. The CDR3 protein is CASSLDSNLYEQYF. CDR3 nucleotide sequence: TGTGCCAGCAGCTTGGACTCAAACCTCTACGAGCAGTACTTC.

To note about this clonotype: This may be a read error, as it is one base from a much larger clone. The chain carries TRBV30 and TRBJ1-5; D is perhaps TRBD1 (6 bases). The CDR3 extends over 16 amino acids. CDR1 and CDR2 (germline): GTSNPN, SVGIG (reference sequence). Trimming pared 1 base from V and 3 bases from J, leaving 16 bases between. CDR3 sequence: CAWSAQLGGANQPQHF. Written as DNA, the CDR3 is TGTGCCTGGAGTGCCCAACTTGGGGGGGCCAATCAGCCCCAGCATTTT. Full variable domain (missing parts from reference TRBV30 and TRBJ1-5): SQTIHQWPATLVQPVGSPLSLECTVEGTSNPNLYWYRQAAGRGLQLLFYSVGIGQISSEVPQNLSASRPQDRQFILSSKKLLLSDSGFYLCAWSAQLGGANQPQHFGDGTRLSIL.

This chain joins TRBV6-6 and TRBJ1-1, with TRBD1 matching over 7 bases. The germline gives CDR1 MNHNY, CDR2 SVGAGI (reference sequence). Trimming took 5 bases from V and 1 from J; bases not matched to a gene: 10. CDR3 length: 16 amino acids. The CDR3 protein is CASSRGQLPTNTEAFF. The CDR3 bases are TGTGCCAGCAGTCGGGGACAGCTCCCCACGAACACTGAAGCTTTCTTT.

Comments on this clonotype: The junction does not match germline at one end; this may be a read error. The CDR3 loop reads CASSSLNKNYGYAF. The CDR3 nucleotides are TGTGCCAGCAGTTCACTCAACAAGAACTATGGCTACGCCTTC. The chain couples TRBV28 to TRBJ1-2; no definite D call. CDR1 and CDR2 from the germline V gene are MDHEN and SYDVKM. The CDR3 has 14 amino acids.

In this sample, this clonotype turned up a few times. A read error is possible here, since a much larger clone lies one base away. The final CDR3 position lacks the conserved phenylalanine or tryptophan, pointing to a likely read error. The CDR3 DNA reads TGTGCCAGCAGTTACTCTAGGCACTCCGAGCAGTACTCC. Amino acid sequence: CASSYSRHSEQYS. This rearrangement joins TRBV6-2 or TRBV6-3 to TRBJ2-7; D unclear. Trimming shortened V by 0 bases and J by 6 bases, and 9 bases separated the two germline ends. The CDR3 sequence is 13 residues long. Per the germline V gene, CDR1 is MNHEY and CDR2 is SVGEGT.

Comment on this clonotype: One end of the junction varies from germline; a read error may be responsible. The chain recombines TRBV29-1 with TRBJ2-7, with 10 bases identical to TRBD1. CDR3 size: 16 residues. The germline CDR1 and CDR2 sequences are SQVTM and ANQGSEA. The CDR3 bases are TGCAGCATTGAAGTCATGTTTGGGACAGGGGCCAGCGAGCAGTACTTC. Protein: CSIEVMFGTGASEQYF.

The chain carries TRBV11-2 and TRBJ2-3; 7 bases agree with TRBD2. Germline V gene sequence: CDR1 SGHAT, CDR2 FQNNGV. There are 15 residues in the CDR3. V gave up 10 bases and J gave up 14 bases; unmatched junction bases: 24. The CDR3 DNA reads TGTGCCAACGGGCCCTCTGCGACTAGCACAGATACACGGTATTTT. Translated: CANGPSATSTDTRYF.

This clonotype was recorded once. The chain combines TRBV12-3 or TRBV12-4 with TRBJ2-3; D unresolved. The better agreement between TRBJ1-5 and the DNA end casts doubt on the J call. The length of the CDR3 is 13 residues. The CDR3 spells CALRAQSIDTQHF. In nucleotides, the CDR3 is TGTGCCCTCCGGGCCCAAAGCATAGATACGCAGCATTTT.

To note about this clonotype: The germline gene is not matched at one end of the junction; a read error may be the cause. The J gene is TRBJ1-1, the V gene TRBV12-3 or TRBV12-4, with 7 nucleotides matching TRBD1. The CDR3 length is 17 residues. Written as DNA, the CDR3 is TGTGCCAGCAGGGATGGGACAGATACCATTCCGGACACTGAAGCTTTCTTC. Encoded protein: CASRDGTDTIPDTEAFF.

Regarding this clonotype: This may stem from a read error, because a much larger clone lies one nucleotide away. The rearrangement joins TRBV5-1 to TRBJ1-1; D might be TRBD1 (6 bases). The CDR3 contains 13 residues. Germline CDR1 and CDR2: SGHRS and YFSETQ. CDR3 DNA: TGCGCCTGCAGCGGGACAATGAACACTGAAGCTTTCTTT. Protein: CACSGTMNTEAFF. The full variable domain, rest sourced from reference TRBV5-1 and TRBJ1-1, is KAGVTQTPRYLIKTRGQQVTLSCSPISGHRSVSWYQQTPGQGLQFLFEYFSETQRNKGNFPGRFSGRQFSNSRSEMNVSTLELGDSALYLCACSGTMNTEAFFGQGTRLTVV.

This clonotype was seen at least ten times. This rearrangement joins TRBV28 to TRBJ2-1; D is possibly TRBD2 (5 bases). This CDR3 has 14 amino acids. The V gene's germline CDR1 is MDHEN and CDR2 SYDVKM. V was clipped by 5 bases and J by 3 bases, with 11 bases between them. CDR3 sequence: CASSPPTSYNEQFF. CDR3 nucleotide sequence: TGTGCCAGCAGTCCCCCCACTAGCTACAATGAGCAGTTCTTC.

Remarks on this clonotype: This clone may be a read error of a much larger clone one base away. This chain links TRBV7-3 with TRBJ1-1; no firm D call. Per germline, CDR1 SGHTA and CDR2 FQGTGA. This CDR3 contains 14 residues. V lost 9 bases, J lost 2 bases, and 16 bases lay in between. CDR3 coding DNA: TGTGCCAGAAGTCCTGGCCCAACCAACACTGAAGCTTTCTTT. Encoded protein: CARSPGPTNTEAFF.

The table lists this clonotype with many counts. V is TRBV5-4 and J is TRBJ2-1; 7 nucleotides align to TRBD1. With V trimmed by 0 bases and J by 3 bases, 3 bases remained unmatched. Germline values: CDR1 SGHNT, CDR2 YYREEE (reference sequence). The CDR3 is 15 residues long. The CDR3 loop is CASSLAQGDYNEQFF. CDR3 nucleotide sequence: TGTGCCAGCAGCTTGGCGCAGGGGGACTACAATGAGCAGTTCTTC.

Remarks on this clonotype: This may stem from a read error, because a much larger clone lies one nucleotide away. This chain joins TRBV18 and TRBJ2-5; D may be TRBD2 (6 bases). Germline CDR1 is KGHSH and CDR2 is LQKENI. The CDR3 sequence is 16 residues long. DNA for the CDR3: TGTGCCAGCTCACCACGCCGACTAGAGGGGAAGGAGATCCAGTACTTC. As protein: CASSPRRLEGKEIQYF.

The sample holds a few counts of this clonotype. Since the CDR3 does not end with the conserved phenylalanine or tryptophan, this likely comes from a read error. The chain is built from TRBV5-1 and TRBJ2-2; D is perhaps TRBD2 (5 bases). Germline V gene lookup returns CDR1 SGHRS and CDR2 YFSETQ. This CDR3 comprises 16 residues. V gave up 4 bases and J gave up 5 bases, with 18 bases separating them. In nucleotides, the CDR3 is TGCGCCAGCAGCGCACTACTAGTGGCAAAAACCGGGGAGCTGTTTCTT. It specifies CASSALLVAKTGELFL.

A remark on this clonotype: An end of the junction does not agree with germline; a read error may underlie this. The V gene is TRBV11-2, the J gene TRBJ2-2, with 7 nucleotides matching TRBD1. The length of the CDR3 is 15 residues. Germline lookup yields CDR1 SGHAT and CDR2 FQNNGV. The CDR3 DNA follows: TGTGCCAGCAGCTTTACGACAGGGTTTGGTGGGGAGATGCTTTTT. Protein sequence: CASSFTTGFGGEMLF.

As concerns this clonotype: An end of the junction does not agree with germline; a read error may underlie this. The V and J genes are TRBV11-2 and TRBJ1-2; D is perhaps TRBD1 (5 bases). The germline gives CDR1 SGHAT, CDR2 FQNNGV. The CDR3 is 15 residues long. The CDR3 spells CACSPVGRPGYGYTF. CDR3 nucleotides: TGTGCCTGCAGCCCCGTGGGACGCCCGGGCTATGGCTACACCTTC.

Notes on this clonotype: Possible read error: a much larger clone is one base away. The CDR3 region is CANSLNSLGEQYF. CDR3 in DNA: TGTGCCAACAGTTTGAACAGTTTAGGCGAGCAGTACTTC. The V call is TRBV28, the J call TRBJ2-7; D gene ambiguous. Germline loops: CDR1 MDHEN, CDR2 SYDVKM. The CDR3 loop spans 13 amino acids.